This passage covers 13 T cell receptor beta chains from one sample sequenced in a study of cytomegalovirus exposure and HLA in healthy donors. PCR involved 60 Vbeta and 13 Jbeta primers. The table came from immunoSEQ multiplex PCR; TCRdb's copy has only in-frame clones and leaves some out. The sample contains 130,000 or so clones, roughly 80% of which appear only once. Sequencing was done on a sample of PBMCs. These receptors were obtained from a woman aged 40-49 years in good health and CMV-seropositive.

J is TRBJ1-1 and V is TRBV5-4; weak D call: TRBD1 (6 bases). Germline CDR1 SGHNT, CDR2 YYREEE (reference sequence). Trimming took off 6 bases at V and 4 bases at J, with 28 bases between the two ends. This CDR3 comprises 18 residues. CDR3 protein: CASTSGPTRTVGITEAFF. The CDR3 DNA follows: TGTGCCAGCACCTCGGGGCCCACAAGGACAGTAGGAATCACTGAAGCTTTCTTT.

V gene TRBV28 combines with J gene TRBJ1-4, with D perhaps TRBD1 (6 bases). Germline CDR1 and CDR2: MDHEN and SYDVKM. The germline V and J ends were trimmed by 6 bases and 5 bases, with 16 bases remaining between them. CDR3 length: 15 amino acids. The CDR3 protein is CASSRTEDRNEKLFF. CDR3 bases: TGTGCCAGCAGCCGGACAGAAGACAGGAATGAAAAACTGTTTTTT.

This rearrangement joins TRBV7-2 to TRBJ1-5, with 7 bases identical to TRBD1. Trimming cost V 5 bases and J 0 bases; bases outside gene matches: 7. Germline-derived CDR1 and CDR2 are SGHTA and FQGNSA. This CDR3 is built from 16 residues. The DNA for the CDR3 is TGTGCCAGCAGCCGACAGGGCTTGGTTAGCAATCAGCCCCAGCATTTT. Protein sequence: CASSRQGLVSNQPQHF.

The V gene is TRBV2, the J gene TRBJ1-6; D call uncertain. Germline V gives CDR1 SNHLY, CDR2 FYNNEI. The CDR3 consists of 15 residues. The V and J ends lost 6 bases and 6 bases respectively, with 15 bases between them. The CDR3 nucleotides read TGTGCCAGCAGGAGATACAGTAAAATTAATTCACCCCTCCACTTT. Protein product: CASRRYSKINSPLHF.

This chain connects TRBV28 to TRBJ1-2, with D perhaps matching TRBD1 (5 bases). CDR3 length equals 14 residues. From germline, CDR1 is MDHEN and CDR2 SYDVKM. With 3 bases removed from V and 6 bases from J, the gap between germline ends came to 14 bases. CDR3 amino acids: CASSFTQGWDGYTF. Here the CDR3 DNA reads TGTGCCAGCAGTTTTACCCAGGGTTGGGATGGCTACACCTTC.

This clone was detected only a few times. Other DNA variants within this sample encode the same CDR3. The chain is built from TRBV28 and TRBJ1-2; D is uncertain. The CDR3 covers 12 residues. Germline values: CDR1 MDHEN, CDR2 SYDVKM. Trimming stripped 8 bases from V and 6 bases from J, with 13 bases between. The chain's CDR3 is CASSGRRDGYTF. CDR3 DNA: TGTGCCAGCTCAGGCCGGAGGGATGGCTACACCTTC.

The rearrangement uses TRBV4-1 and TRBJ2-3; 7 nucleotides match TRBD2. Germline loops: CDR1 MGHRA, CDR2 YSYEKL. The CDR3 sequence is 16 residues long. Trimming took 4 bases from V and 0 from J; bases not matched to a gene: 7. CDR3 sequence reads: CASSLGTTPSTDTQYF. The CDR3 DNA follows: TGCGCCAGCAGCCTAGGGACTACCCCTAGCACAGATACGCAGTATTTT.

The DNA of the CDR3 is TGTGCCAGCAGTCGGGCGACAGGGGGCAAGACTGAAGCTTTCTTT. This sequence encodes CASSRATGGKTEAFF. This rearrangement joins TRBV6-5 to TRBJ1-1, with 10 bases aligning to TRBD1. Germline CDR1 is MNHEY and CDR2 is SVGAGI. V gave up 5 bases and J gave up 5 bases; unmatched junction bases: 8. CDR3 length: 15 residues.

This clone was seen just once. The CDR3 DNA reads TGTGCCAGCAGCTCAAACAGGGTCTCCTACGAGCAGTACTTC. Translated, it gives CASSSNRVSYEQYF. This chain joins TRBV7-2 and TRBJ2-5, with a possible D match to TRBD1 (6 bases). The DNA end favors TRBJ2-7, so the J call may be wrong. CDR3 size: 14 residues. Germline loops: CDR1 SGHTA, CDR2 FQGNSA.

V usage is TRBV5-1 and J usage is TRBJ1-6; tentative D call: TRBD1 (5 bases). Looked up from germline, CDR1 is SGHRS and CDR2 is YFSETQ. Trimming removed 3 bases from V and 8 bases from J, with 15 bases in between. The CDR3 extends over 15 amino acids. The CDR3 reads CASSWTGTGDSPLHF. The CDR3 nucleotides are TGCGCCAGCAGCTGGACCGGGACTGGGGATTCACCCCTCCACTTT.

The sample holds one count of this clone. J is TRBJ2-3 and V is TRBV5-1; D unclear. The ends were cut back, 2 bases at V and 5 bases at J, with 6 bases in the middle. The germline CDR1 and CDR2 sequences are SGHRS and YFSETQ. CDR3 length equals 12 residues. DNA of the CDR3: TGCGCCAGCAGCTTTTACAGAGATACGCAGTATTTT. It specifies CASSFYRDTQYF. The variable domain in full, with the rest retrieved from reference TRBV5-1 and TRBJ2-3, is KAGVTQTPRYLIKTRGQQVTLSCSPISGHRSVSWYQQTPGQGLQFLFEYFSETQRNKGNFPGRFSGRQFSNSRSEMNVSTLELGDSALYLCASSFYRDTQYFGPGTRLTVL.

V is TRBV7-2 and J is TRBJ2-1; the match to TRBD1 covers 7 bases. Germline loops: CDR1 SGHTA, CDR2 FQGNSA. Unmatched junction bases numbered 8, after V lost 6 bases and J lost 0 bases. The CDR3 runs to 16 residues. In DNA, the CDR3 is TGTGCCAGCAGTCCCTGGACAGGAAGCTCCTACAATGAGCAGTTCTTC. It encodes CASSPWTGSSYNEQFF.

This chain uses TRBV7-9 with TRBJ1-2; a weak D match, TRBD1 (5 bases). The CDR3 is 15 amino acids. Germline CDR1 SEHNR, CDR2 FQNEAQ (reference sequence). V was clipped by 5 bases and J by 4 bases, with 17 bases between them. CDR3 coding DNA: TGTGCCAGCAGCCAAAGGGCTCAGGGAGGCTATGGCTACACCTTC. The encoded protein is CASSQRAQGGYGYTF.